A single sample is the source of the 20 T cell receptor beta chains below, sequenced in a study of OX40 agonist ivuxolimab in advanced cancers. Clones were read by immunoSEQ multiplex PCR, and TCRdb kept only the in-frame ones, dropping some. The sample consists of about 69,000 clones, around 87% of them appearing once. Sample: CD4+ or CD8+ T cells sorted from blood, taken in a trial of the OX40 agonist ivuxolimab. The receptors stem from an adult with an advanced solid tumor such as melanoma, head and neck, liver or kidney cancer.

The chain recombines TRBV30 with TRBJ2-1, with D possibly matching TRBD1 (6 bases). Between the trimmed V and J ends, which lost 3 bases and 2 bases, there was a span of 14 bases. Germline CDR1 is GTSNPN and CDR2 is SVGIG (reference sequence). The CDR3 runs 15 residues. The CDR3 region has the DNA TGTGCCTGGAGCCCAGACAGGTTCGCCTACAATGAGCAGTTCTTC. Protein product: CAWSPDRFAYNEQFF.

The genes are TRBV6-6 and TRBJ2-1; D may correspond to TRBD1 or TRBD2 (5 bases each). CDR3 length: 11 residues. The V gene lost 8 bases and the J gene lost 9 bases, with 11 bases spanning the gap. Per germline, CDR1 MNHNY and CDR2 SVGAGI (reference sequence). The chain's CDR3 is CASSPGTEQFF. In nucleotides, the CDR3 is TGTGCCAGCTCTCCAGGGACTGAGCAGTTCTTC.

The chain has TRBV19 and TRBJ1-2, with a weak D call TRBD1 (6 bases). The V end was cut by 4 bases, the J end by 4 bases, with 13 bases between. This CDR3 comprises 14 residues. Germline CDR1 and CDR2: LNHDA and SQIVND (reference sequence). CDR3 DNA sequence: TGTGCCAGTAGTAGGGGGGCAGAGGGCTATGGCTACACCTTC. This sequence encodes CASSRGAEGYGYTF.

This chain joins TRBV6-1 and TRBJ1-2; 7 bases are shared with TRBD1. There are 14 residues in the CDR3. The V segment lost 5 bases and the J segment 4 bases; nucleotides outside the gene matches: 7. CDR1 is MNHNS and CDR2 is SASEGT in the germline V gene. The CDR3: CASSRQDRTYGYTF. CDR3 bases: TGTGCCAGCAGTCGCCAGGACAGGACCTATGGCTACACCTTC.

The J gene is TRBJ2-7, the V gene TRBV18; the D is unclear. The CDR3 sequence is 12 residues long. Germline CDR1 reads KGHSH; CDR2 reads LQKENI. Trimming shortened V by 1 base and J by 5 bases, and 6 bases separated the two germline ends. CDR3 amino acids: CASSPQRNEQYF. The CDR3 bases are TGTGCCAGCTCACCACAGCGTAACGAGCAGTACTTC.

The chain couples TRBV5-1 to TRBJ2-5; D perhaps matches TRBD2 (5 bases). The CDR3 contains 15 residues. The V end was cut by 4 bases, the J end by 2 bases, with 15 bases between. From germline, CDR1 is SGHRS and CDR2 YFSETQ. CDR3 in amino acids: CASSEGVEVQETQYF. DNA of the CDR3: TGCGCCAGCAGCGAGGGCGTTGAGGTACAAGAGACCCAGTACTTC.

Of note for this clone: Germline is not matched at one junction end, which may reflect a read error. The genes are TRBV5-5 and TRBJ1-4; D not certain. This CDR3 comprises 14 residues. Germline CDR1 SGHKS, CDR2 YYEKEE (reference sequence). CDR3 sequence reads: CASSLYRTTEKLFF. DNA for the CDR3: TGTGCCAGCAGCTTGTATAGGACTACTGAAAAACTGTTTTTT.

V usage is TRBV11-2 and J usage is TRBJ2-1, with 9 positions matching TRBD2. This CDR3 region has 16 residues. Germline trimming cut 3 bases from V and 4 bases from J; bases unmatched to any gene: 7. The germline CDR1 and CDR2 sequences are SGHAT and FQNNGV. The CDR3 DNA is TGTGCCAGCAGCTTGGCGGCTAGCGGGACATACAATGAGCAGTTCTTC. This codes for CASSLAASGTYNEQFF. The complete variable domain, with remaining parts taken from reference TRBV11-2 and TRBJ2-1, reads EAGVAQSPRYKIIEKRQSVAFWCNPISGHATLYWYQQILGQGPKLLIQFQNNGVVDDSQLPKDRFSAERLKGVDSTLKIQPAKLEDSAVYLCASSLAASGTYNEQFFGPGTRLTVL.

The chain carries TRBV4-2 and TRBJ2-7; TRBD2 agrees at 12 bases. The germline V gene encodes CDR1 LGHNA and CDR2 YNFKEQ. Trimming removed 0 bases from V and 7 bases from J; junction bases left unmatched: 4. The CDR3 consists of 15 residues. CDR3 loop: CASSQETSGGGEQYF. CDR3 nucleotides: TGTGCCAGCAGCCAAGAGACTAGCGGGGGTGGGGAGCAGTACTTC.

The chain links TRBV4-1 to TRBJ1-3; D gene uncertain. With 2 bases removed from V and 0 bases from J, the gap between germline ends came to 11 bases. The CDR3 spans 16 residues. CDR1 is MGHRA and CDR2 is YSYEKL in the germline V gene. CDR3 bases: TGCGCCAGCAGCCAAACGACGCTAAGCTCTGGAAACACCATATATTTT. Its translation: CASSQTTLSSGNTIYF.

This clone was seen just once. The chain uses TRBV25-1 and TRBJ1-6, with 8 bases matching TRBD1. Germline V gene data show CDR1 as MGHDK and CDR2 as SYGVNS. With V trimmed by 0 bases and J by 10 bases, 5 bases remained unmatched. The CDR3 has 15 residues. CDR3: CASSEYTGGRSPLHF. Here the CDR3 DNA reads TGTGCCAGCAGTGAATACACAGGGGGGCGATCACCCCTCCACTTT.

This clone was seen just once. The chain joins TRBV5-1 to TRBJ2-2; 9 bases match TRBD1. Looked up from germline, CDR1 is SGHRS and CDR2 is YFSETQ. This CDR3 is built from 15 residues. After removal of 4 bases from V and 8 bases from J, the junction contained 9 bases not matched to a gene. CDR3 amino acids: CASSRTGALGGELFF. As DNA, the CDR3 is TGCGCCAGCAGCCGGACAGGGGCTCTCGGTGGGGAGCTGTTTTTT. Full variable domain (rest looked up from reference TRBV5-1 and TRBJ2-2): KAGVTQTPRYLIKTRGQQVTLSCSPISGHRSVSWYQQTPGQGLQFLFEYFSETQRNKGNFPGRFSGRQFSNSRSEMNVSTLELGDSALYLCASSRTGALGGELFFGEGSRLTVL.

The chain has TRBV7-8 and TRBJ1-5; 12 bases map to TRBD1. Germline V gives CDR1 SGHVS, CDR2 FQNEAQ. The ends lost 5 bases at V and 7 bases at J; junction bases unmatched: 15. The CDR3 runs 18 residues. The CDR3 reads CASSRDPGQGAKGQPQHF. CDR3 nucleotide sequence: TGTGCCAGCAGCAGAGACCCGGGACAGGGGGCGAAGGGACAGCCCCAGCATTTT.

The rearrangement uses TRBV6-6 and TRBJ2-5; D not certain. The CDR3 extends over 11 amino acids. Germline V gene sequence: CDR1 MNHNY, CDR2 SVGAGI (reference sequence). Trimming removed 2 bases at V and 5 bases at J, with 3 bases between. CDR3 protein: CASSYVETQYF. CDR3 bases: TGTGCCAGCAGTTACGTGGAGACCCAGTACTTC.

This clone appeared once. The chain joins TRBV28 to TRBJ1-1; D is ambiguous. The CDR3 extends over 14 amino acids. Germline-derived CDR1 and CDR2 are MDHEN and SYDVKM. Trimming cost V 8 bases and J 3 bases, with 16 bases left between them. The CDR3 reads CASGGLVVDTEAFF. In DNA form, the CDR3 reads TGTGCCAGCGGAGGGTTAGTCGTGGACACTGAAGCTTTCTTT. Using reference TRBV28 and TRBJ1-1 for the parts outside the CDR3, the full variable domain is DVKVTQSSRYLVKRTGEKVFLECVQDMDHENMFWYRQDPGLGLRLIYFSYDVKMKEKGDIPEGYSVSREKKERFSLILESASTNQTSMYLCASGGLVVDTEAFFGQGTRLTVV.

The V gene is TRBV15, the J gene TRBJ2-3, with unresolved D. V was shortened by 0 bases and J by 1 base, with 14 bases between the two germline ends. This CDR3 has 17 residues. Germline V gene sequence: CDR1 LNHNV, CDR2 YYDKDF (reference sequence). CDR3 amino acids: CATSRDGGILGTDTQYF. The CDR3 DNA is TGTGCCACCAGCAGAGATGGCGGCATTTTAGGCACAGATACGCAGTATTTT.

The rearrangement joins TRBV19 to TRBJ2-7; 7 nucleotides match TRBD2. Germline V gene sequence: CDR1 LNHDA, CDR2 SQIVND (reference sequence). This CDR3 comprises 15 residues. The trim removed 3 bases at V and 2 bases at J, leaving 7 bases unmatched. Written as DNA, the CDR3 is TGTGCCAGTAGTATGGCTAGCGGCTCAGCCTACGAGCAGTACTTC. This codes for CASSMASGSAYEQYF. The variable domain in full, with the rest retrieved from reference TRBV19 and TRBJ2-7, is DGGITQSPKYLFRKEGQNVTLSCEQNLNHDAMYWYRQDPGQGLRLIYYSQIVNDFQKGDIAEGYSVSREKKESFPLTVTSAQKNPTAFYLCASSMASGSAYEQYFGPGTRLTVT.

This clone was counted between two and nine times. V and J are TRBV5-4 and TRBJ1-5; D gene unclear. Trimming took 0 bases from V and 0 from J, leaving 7 bases between them. The CDR3 runs 15 residues. CDR1 is SGHNT, CDR2 YYREEE, per germline (reference sequence). CDR3 nucleotides: TGTGCCAGCAGCTTGGAAGGAAATAGCAATCAGCCCCAGCATTTT. It specifies CASSLEGNSNQPQHF.

The rearrangement uses TRBV28 and TRBJ2-2; 9 positions agree with TRBD1. The CDR3 loop spans 18 amino acids. Trimming took 7 bases from V and 3 from J; bases not matched to a gene: 15. Germline assignment: CDR1 MDHEN and CDR2 SYDVKM. The CDR3 DNA sequence: TGTGCCAGCACTAAAAATAGGGGGGGACAGGGATACACCGGGGAGCTGTTTTTT. It yields the protein CASTKNRGGQGYTGELFF.

This sequence joins TRBV18 and TRBJ2-4, with D maybe TRBD2 (7 bases). The CDR3 loop spans 15 amino acids. Germline V lookup: CDR1 KGHSH, CDR2 LQKENI. The V end was cut by 6 bases, the J end by 7 bases, with 19 bases between. CDR3 loop: CASSPQNREGNIQYF. In nucleotides, the CDR3 is TGTGCCAGCTCGCCGCAGAACAGGGAGGGCAACATTCAGTACTTC.